The 10 T cell receptor beta chains presented below share a single source sample, sequenced in a study of blood T cell repertoires in COVID-19. Profiled with immunoSEQ multiplex PCR; TCRdb holds only in-frame clones, not every one. The data contain approximately 200,000 clones, about three quarters of them seen just once; the ten biggest clones take up approximately 12%. The sequenced sample consisted of peripheral blood. The source of these receptors is a woman older than 75 with COVID-19, enrolled during active disease.

The rearrangement joins TRBV18 to TRBJ1-2, with D possibly matching TRBD1 (5 bases). The germline V and J ends were trimmed by 3 bases and 5 bases, with 10 bases remaining between them. The CDR3 has 13 amino acids. Germline assignment: CDR1 KGHSH and CDR2 LQKENI. The CDR3 sequence: CASSPREIYGYTF. The CDR3 DNA follows: TGTGCCAGCTCACCCAGGGAAATATATGGCTACACCTTC. Variable domain in full (rest from reference TRBV18 and TRBJ1-2): NAGVMQNPRHLVRRRGQEARLRCSPMKGHSHVYWYRQLPEEGLKFMVYLQKENIIDESGMPKERFSAEFPKEGPSILRIQQVVRGDSAAYFCASSPREIYGYTFGSGTRLTVV.

V gene TRBV2 combines with J gene TRBJ2-5, with D maybe TRBD2 (6 bases). The V gene's germline CDR1 is SNHLY and CDR2 FYNNEI. CDR3 length equals 12 residues. Trimming took off 9 bases at V and 2 bases at J, with 10 bases between the two ends. CDR3 amino acids: CASGRGQETQYF. In nucleotides, the CDR3 is TGTGCCAGTGGACGGGGGCAAGAGACCCAGTACTTC.

This clone appeared a few times. V is TRBV2 and J is TRBJ1-1; weak D call: TRBD1 (6 bases). Per the germline V gene, CDR1 is SNHLY and CDR2 is FYNNEI. CDR3 length: 14 amino acids. Between the trimmed V and J ends, which lost 8 bases and 1 base, there was a span of 14 bases. The CDR3 nucleotides read TGTGCCAGCGGTCCCGGGACACCGAACACTGAAGCTTTCTTT. Translated: CASGPGTPNTEAFF.

The rearrangement links TRBV24-1 to TRBJ1-4; 8 bases are shared with TRBD1. The V gene end was trimmed by 4 bases and the J gene end by 3 bases; junction bases not matched to a gene: 9. The CDR3 covers 17 residues. Germline lookup yields CDR1 KGHDR and CDR2 SFDVKD. The CDR3 region is CATSDFIGQGPNEKLFF. In DNA form, the CDR3 reads TGTGCCACCAGTGACTTTATCGGACAGGGCCCTAATGAAAAACTGTTTTTT.

This chain uses TRBV7-8 with TRBJ2-6; TRBD1 matches 7 bases. The CDR3 extends over 15 amino acids. V trimming: 6 bases; J trimming: 2 bases; junction bases outside the gene matches: 4. Germline-derived CDR1 and CDR2 are SGHVS and FQNEAQ. The CDR3 sequence: CASRSQGAGANVLTF. As DNA, the CDR3 is TGTGCCAGCAGGTCGCAGGGGGCTGGGGCCAACGTCCTGACTTTC.

This sequence joins TRBV18 and TRBJ2-7, with D perhaps matching TRBD1 (6 bases). V was shortened by 2 bases and J by 4 bases, with 21 bases between the two germline ends. The germline V gene encodes CDR1 KGHSH and CDR2 LQKENI. CDR3 length: 17 amino acids. The CDR3 DNA reads as TGTGCCAGCTCACCAAATGTAGGGACACTTGAAGGTTACGAGCAGTACTTC. Its translation is CASSPNVGTLEGYEQYF.

The V gene is TRBV3-1 (or the pseudogene TRBV3-2), the J gene TRBJ1-1; no reliable D call. The CDR3 is made up of 14 amino acids. Trimming cost V 4 bases and J 4 bases, with 13 bases left between them. Per germline, CDR1 LGHDT and CDR2 YNNKEL (reference sequence). CDR3 nucleotides: TGTGCCAGCAGCCCCGGGAGTTCGGGCACTGAAGCTTTCTTT. Amino acid sequence: CASSPGSSGTEAFF.

The V call is TRBV2, the J call TRBJ2-1; 12 bases fit TRBD2. V lost 1 base and J lost 7; bases outside the gene matches: 2. CDR3 size: 15 residues. Germline lookup yields CDR1 SNHLY and CDR2 FYNNEI. CDR3 in amino acids: CASSEGLAGGNEQFF. CDR3 in DNA: TGTGCCAGCAGTGAAGGGCTAGCGGGAGGGAATGAGCAGTTCTTC.

The chain has TRBV19 and TRBJ2-1; the D is unclear. The CDR3 sequence is 13 residues long. The germline CDR1 and CDR2 sequences are LNHDA and SQIVND (reference sequence). V shed 10 bases and J shed 1 base, with 11 bases lying between them. CDR3 sequence reads: CATRVGSYNEQFF. The DNA of the CDR3 is TGTGCCACCCGGGTAGGTTCCTACAATGAGCAGTTCTTC.

The chain combines TRBV4-1 with TRBJ2-4; 15 bases agree with TRBD2. The CDR3 runs 22 residues. Losses at the gene ends were 0 bases for V and 2 bases for J; bases not matched to a gene: 14. The germline V gene has CDR1 MGHRA and CDR2 YSYEKL. The CDR3: CASSQDNLWTSGRAFTKNIQYF. In DNA, the CDR3 is TGCGCCAGCAGCCAAGATAATCTCTGGACTAGCGGGAGGGCCTTTACCAAAAACATTCAGTACTTC.